Listed here are 10 T cell receptor beta chains from one sample, sequenced in a study of blood T cell repertoires in COVID-19. Sequencing was performed with immunoSEQ multiplex PCR; in TCRdb, only in-frame clones are kept and a portion is missing. The table has under 130,000 clones, 69% seen once; the top ten hold approximately 6.3%. Sequenced sample: peripheral blood. The receptors stem from a man older than 75 with acute or convalescent COVID-19.

The sample holds one count of this clone. The chain uses TRBV14 and TRBJ2-1; TRBD2 aligns across 8 bases. Looked up from germline, CDR1 is SGHDN and CDR2 is FVKESK. J was trimmed by 11 bases and V by 1 base; bases with no gene match: 7. The CDR3 has 14 residues. The CDR3 DNA reads TGTGCCAGCAGCCAAGCCCAGACTAGCGACAAGCAGTTCTTC. This translates into CASSQAQTSDKQFF.

The gene calls are TRBV6-5 and TRBJ1-4, with D perhaps matching TRBD1 (5 bases). The CDR3 has 15 amino acids. With 5 bases removed from V and 7 bases from J, the gap between germline ends came to 17 bases. Germline values: CDR1 MNHEY, CDR2 SVGAGI. The CDR3 protein is CASSLAGTPIEKLFF. The CDR3 coding sequence is TGTGCCAGCAGTCTCGCAGGGACTCCAATTGAAAAACTGTTTTTT.

This clone was detected a few times. Other DNA sequences in this sample translate to the same CDR3. The chain employs TRBV28 and TRBJ1-5; D is perhaps TRBD1 (5 bases). The V gene's germline CDR1 is MDHEN and CDR2 SYDVKM. The CDR3 runs 13 residues. V was shortened by 6 bases and J by 4 bases, with 10 bases between the two germline ends. For the CDR3, the DNA is TGTGCCAGCAGGCTTCCAGGGAATCAGCCCCAGCATTTT. Translating gives CASRLPGNQPQHF.

This chain connects TRBV28 to TRBJ1-6, with TRBD1 as a possible D gene (6 bases). Germline CDR1 is MDHEN and CDR2 is SYDVKM. Trimming removed 5 bases from V and 3 bases from J, with 11 bases in between. This CDR3 comprises 15 residues. The CDR3 region is CASSAGTHYNSPLHF. CDR3 DNA: TGTGCCAGCAGTGCCGGGACACACTATAATTCACCCCTCCACTTT.

The chain employs TRBV2 and TRBJ1-4; D call uncertain. With 6 bases removed from V and 0 bases from J, the gap between germline ends came to 11 bases. CDR1 and CDR2 (germline): SNHLY, FYNNEI. This CDR3 contains 15 residues. The CDR3 loop reads CASRDWTATNEKLFF. CDR3 DNA: TGTGCCAGCAGGGACTGGACTGCAACTAATGAAAAACTGTTTTTT. The full variable domain, rest sourced from reference TRBV2 and TRBJ1-4, is EPEVTQTPSHQVTQMGQEVILRCVPISNHLYFYWYRQILGQKVEFLVSFYNNEISEKSEIFDDQFSVERPDGSNFTLKIRSTKLEDSAMYFCASRDWTATNEKLFFGSGTQLSVL.

The rearrangement joins TRBV5-6 to TRBJ1-5, with 9 bases fitting TRBD1. The V segment lost 3 bases and the J segment 4 bases; nucleotides outside the gene matches: 2. The CDR3 is 14 amino acids. The V gene's germline CDR1 is SGHDT and CDR2 YYEEEE. Written as DNA, the CDR3 is TGTGCCAGCAGCTGGGGACAGGGAAATCAGCCCCAGCATTTT. Encoded protein: CASSWGQGNQPQHF.

A few counts support this clone. Written as DNA, the CDR3 is TGTGCCAGGGCTAGCGTGGGCGGGGAGCTGTTTTTT. Residues: CARASVGGELFF. The genes are TRBV2 and TRBJ2-2; a weak D match, TRBD2 (6 bases). V lost 9 bases and J 7 bases, leaving 12 bases between the germline ends. Germline CDR1 and CDR2: SNHLY and FYNNEI. The CDR3 contains 12 residues. Variable domain in full (rest from reference TRBV2 and TRBJ2-2): EPEVTQTPSHQVTQMGQEVILRCVPISNHLYFYWYRQILGQKVEFLVSFYNNEISEKSEIFDDQFSVERPDGSNFTLKIRSTKLEDSAMYFCARASVGGELFFGEGSRLTVL.

The V gene is TRBV6-5, the J gene TRBJ2-3, with 9 positions matching TRBD2. This CDR3 is built from 16 residues. CDR1 MNHEY and CDR2 SVGAGI come from the germline V gene. Germline trimming cut 0 bases from V and 3 bases from J; bases unmatched to any gene: 4. The CDR3 sequence is CASSYSAGGGTDTQYF. In DNA form, the CDR3 reads TGTGCCAGCAGTTACTCTGCGGGAGGGGGGACAGATACGCAGTATTTT.

The chain has TRBV5-5 and TRBJ2-6, with 7 bases that match TRBD2. The CDR3 runs 17 residues. V lost 7 bases to trimming and J lost 1 base; unmatched junction nucleotides: 11. From germline, CDR1 is SGHKS and CDR2 YYEKEE (reference sequence). The CDR3 here is CASGTSFGGSGANVLTF. The DNA of the CDR3 is TGTGCCAGCGGAACCTCATTCGGGGGGTCTGGGGCCAACGTCCTGACTTTC.

This chain connects TRBV11-2 to TRBJ2-5; the match to TRBD2 covers 8 bases. The V segment lost 1 base and the J segment 13 bases; nucleotides outside the gene matches: 17. The germline V gene has CDR1 SGHAT and CDR2 FQNNGV. The CDR3 has 16 residues. This CDR3 reads CASSLGSTSGNKRGYF. DNA of the CDR3: TGTGCCAGCAGCTTAGGATCCACTAGCGGAAACAAGAGAGGGTACTTC.